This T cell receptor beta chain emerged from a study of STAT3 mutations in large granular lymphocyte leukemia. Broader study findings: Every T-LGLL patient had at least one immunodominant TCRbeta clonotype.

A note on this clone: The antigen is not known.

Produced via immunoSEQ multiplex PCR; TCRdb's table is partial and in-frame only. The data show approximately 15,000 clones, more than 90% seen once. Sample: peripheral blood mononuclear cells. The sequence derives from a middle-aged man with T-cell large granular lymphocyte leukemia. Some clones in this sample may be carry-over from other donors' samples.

The CDR3 DNA follows: TGTGCCAGCAGTTTATCCGGGACAGGGGGCGAGGATGGCTACACCTTC. The encoded protein is CASSLSGTGGEDGYTF. V and J are TRBV27 and TRBJ1-2; TRBD1 matches 12 bases. V lost 0 bases to trimming and J lost 6 bases; unmatched junction nucleotides: 5. Germline loops: CDR1 MNHEY, CDR2 SMNVEV (reference sequence). CDR3 size: 16 residues.